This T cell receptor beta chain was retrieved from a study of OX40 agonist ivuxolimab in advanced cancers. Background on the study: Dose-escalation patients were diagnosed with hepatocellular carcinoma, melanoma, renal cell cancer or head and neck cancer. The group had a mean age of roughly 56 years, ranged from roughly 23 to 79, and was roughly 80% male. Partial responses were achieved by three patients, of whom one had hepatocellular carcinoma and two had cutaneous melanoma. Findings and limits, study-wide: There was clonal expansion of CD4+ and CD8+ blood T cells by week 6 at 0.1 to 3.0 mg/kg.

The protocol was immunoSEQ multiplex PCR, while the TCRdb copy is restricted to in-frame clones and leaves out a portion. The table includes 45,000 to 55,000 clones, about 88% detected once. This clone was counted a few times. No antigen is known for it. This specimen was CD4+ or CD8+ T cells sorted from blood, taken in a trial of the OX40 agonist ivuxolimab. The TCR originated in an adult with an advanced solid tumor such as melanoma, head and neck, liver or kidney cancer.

CDR3 DNA: TGTGCCAGCAGCCCCATGACCGGGCCCCGATATTACGAGCAGTACTTC. Amino acids: CASSPMTGPRYYEQYF. The gene calls are TRBV11-2 and TRBJ2-7; D gene uncertain. The CDR3 has 16 residues. V dropped 5 bases and J dropped 4 bases, with 21 bases sitting between them. The germline V gene encodes CDR1 SGHAT and CDR2 FQNNGV. Based on the CDR3 plus reference TRBV11-2 and TRBJ2-7, the full variable domain is EAGVAQSPRYKIIEKRQSVAFWCNPISGHATLYWYQQILGQGPKLLIQFQNNGVVDDSQLPKDRFSAERLKGVDSTLKIQPAKLEDSAVYLCASSPMTGPRYYEQYFGPGTRLTVT.